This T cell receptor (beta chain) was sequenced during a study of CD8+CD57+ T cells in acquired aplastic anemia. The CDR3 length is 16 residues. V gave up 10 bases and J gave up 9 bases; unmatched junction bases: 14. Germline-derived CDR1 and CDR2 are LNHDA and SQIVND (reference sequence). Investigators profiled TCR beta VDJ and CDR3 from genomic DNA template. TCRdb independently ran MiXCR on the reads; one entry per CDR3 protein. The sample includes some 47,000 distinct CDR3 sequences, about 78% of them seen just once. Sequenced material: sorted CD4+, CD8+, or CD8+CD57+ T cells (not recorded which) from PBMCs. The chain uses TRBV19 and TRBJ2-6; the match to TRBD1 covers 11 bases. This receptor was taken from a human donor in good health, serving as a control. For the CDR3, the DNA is TGTGCCACCAGCCCCCGGGACAGGGGGATCGTCAACGTCCTGACTTTC. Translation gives CATSPRDRGIVNVLTF.